This T cell receptor (beta chain) was documented in a study of shared clonotypes between healthy human individuals. Some clones are missing from TCRdb's copy, which holds only in-frame ones; the method was immunoSEQ multiplex PCR. The repertoire includes 750,000 to 1,000,000 clones, 90% to 95% of them detected once, and around 24% sits in the top ten. This CDR3 spans 17 amino acids. Germline CDR1 and CDR2: SGHVS and FQNEAQ. Trimming took 6 bases from V and 0 from J, leaving 20 bases between them. Positive CCR7 selection of CD45RO-negative cells yielded the naive CD8 cells, and terminally differentiated effector memory CD45RA+ cells were excluded.

This receptor was taken from a man under 40 in good health. The sample taken for sequencing was naive CD8+ T cells sorted from blood. The chain couples TRBV7-8 to TRBJ1-1; D ambiguous. This CDR3 is CASSPDEPVQMNTEAFF. The CDR3 bases are TGTGCCAGCAGTCCCGACGAGCCAGTCCAAATGAACACTGAAGCTTTCTTT.